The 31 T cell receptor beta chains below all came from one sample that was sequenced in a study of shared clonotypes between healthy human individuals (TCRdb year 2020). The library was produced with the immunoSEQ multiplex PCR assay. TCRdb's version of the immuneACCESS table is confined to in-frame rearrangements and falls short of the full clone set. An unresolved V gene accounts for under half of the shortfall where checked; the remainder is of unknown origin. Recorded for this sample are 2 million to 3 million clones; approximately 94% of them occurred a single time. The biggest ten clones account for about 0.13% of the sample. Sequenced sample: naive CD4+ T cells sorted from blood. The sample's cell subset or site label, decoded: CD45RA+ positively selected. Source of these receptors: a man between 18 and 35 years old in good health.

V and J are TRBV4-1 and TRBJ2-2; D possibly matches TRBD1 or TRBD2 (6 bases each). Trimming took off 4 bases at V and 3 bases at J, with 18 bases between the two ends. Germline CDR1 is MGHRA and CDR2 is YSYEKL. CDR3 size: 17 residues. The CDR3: CASSPPRRGADTGELFF. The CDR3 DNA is TGCGCCAGCAGCCCCCCACGGAGGGGGGCCGACACCGGGGAGCTGTTTTTT.

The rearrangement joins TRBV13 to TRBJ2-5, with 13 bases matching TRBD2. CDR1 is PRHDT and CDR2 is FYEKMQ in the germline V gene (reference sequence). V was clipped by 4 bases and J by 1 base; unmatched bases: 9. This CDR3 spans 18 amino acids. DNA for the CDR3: TGTGCCAGCAGCTCCACACTAGGACTAGCGGGGGTCCAAGAGACCCAGTACTTC. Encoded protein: CASSSTLGLAGVQETQYF.

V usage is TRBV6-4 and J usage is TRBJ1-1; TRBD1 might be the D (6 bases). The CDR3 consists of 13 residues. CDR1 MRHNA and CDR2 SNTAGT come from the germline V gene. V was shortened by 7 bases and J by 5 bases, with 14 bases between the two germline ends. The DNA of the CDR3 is TGTGCCAGCAAAGAGGGGGAGGGAACTGAAGCTTTCTTT. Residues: CASKEGEGTEAFF.

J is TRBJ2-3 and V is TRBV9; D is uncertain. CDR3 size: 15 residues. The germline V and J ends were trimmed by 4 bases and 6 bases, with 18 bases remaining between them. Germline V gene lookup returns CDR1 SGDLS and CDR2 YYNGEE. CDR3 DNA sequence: TGTGCCAGCAGCCCCCCACCCCTCTCGTCCGATACGCAGTATTTT. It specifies CASSPPPLSSDTQYF.

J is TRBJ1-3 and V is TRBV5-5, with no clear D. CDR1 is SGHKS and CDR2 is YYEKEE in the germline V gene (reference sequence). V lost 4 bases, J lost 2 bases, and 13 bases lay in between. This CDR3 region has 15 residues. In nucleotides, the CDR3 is TGTGCCAGCAGCCCTATGTATGTGGCTGGAAACACCATATATTTT. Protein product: CASSPMYVAGNTIYF.

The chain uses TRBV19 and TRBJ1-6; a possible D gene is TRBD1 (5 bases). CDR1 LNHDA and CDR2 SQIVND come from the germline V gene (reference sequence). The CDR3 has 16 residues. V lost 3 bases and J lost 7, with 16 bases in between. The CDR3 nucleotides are TGTGCCAGTAGTATCGAACCCAGGGTGGGGAATTCACCCCTCCACTTT. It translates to CASSIEPRVGNSPLHF.

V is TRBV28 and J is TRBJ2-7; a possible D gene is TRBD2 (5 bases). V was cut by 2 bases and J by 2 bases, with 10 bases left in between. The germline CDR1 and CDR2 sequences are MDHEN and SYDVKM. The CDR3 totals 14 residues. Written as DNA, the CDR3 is TGTGCCAGCAGTTTAAGAGGGCCCCCCTACGAGCAGTACTTC. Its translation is CASSLRGPPYEQYF. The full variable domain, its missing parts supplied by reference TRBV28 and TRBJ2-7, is DVKVTQSSRYLVKRTGEKVFLECVQDMDHENMFWYRQDPGLGLRLIYFSYDVKMKEKGDIPEGYSVSREKKERFSLILESASTNQTSMYLCASSLRGPPYEQYFGPGTRLTVT.

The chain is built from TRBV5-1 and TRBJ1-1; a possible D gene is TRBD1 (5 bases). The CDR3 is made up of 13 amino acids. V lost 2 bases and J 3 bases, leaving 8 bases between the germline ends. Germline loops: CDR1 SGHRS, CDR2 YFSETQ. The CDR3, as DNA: TGCGCCAGCAGCTTCAGGGAGGACACTGAAGCTTTCTTT. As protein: CASSFREDTEAFF.

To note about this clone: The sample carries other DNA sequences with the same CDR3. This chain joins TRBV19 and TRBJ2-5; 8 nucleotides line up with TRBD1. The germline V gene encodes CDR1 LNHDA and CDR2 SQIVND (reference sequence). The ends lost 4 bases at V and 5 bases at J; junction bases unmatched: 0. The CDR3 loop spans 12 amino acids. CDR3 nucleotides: TGTGCCAGTAGTAGACAGGGGGAGACCCAGTACTTC. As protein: CASSRQGETQYF.

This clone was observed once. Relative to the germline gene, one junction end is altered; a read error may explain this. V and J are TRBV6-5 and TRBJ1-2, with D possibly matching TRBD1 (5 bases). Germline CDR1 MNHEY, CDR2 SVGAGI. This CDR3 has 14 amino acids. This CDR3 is CASSYSTDRYRYTF. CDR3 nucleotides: TGTGCCAGCAGTTACTCGACAGACCGCTATCGCTACACCTTC.

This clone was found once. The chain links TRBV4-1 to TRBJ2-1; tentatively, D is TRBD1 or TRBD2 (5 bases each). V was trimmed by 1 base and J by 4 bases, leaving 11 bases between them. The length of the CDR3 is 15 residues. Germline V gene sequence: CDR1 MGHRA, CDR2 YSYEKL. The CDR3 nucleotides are TGCGCCAGCAGCCAAGTGGGGGTTAGATACAATGAGCAGTTCTTC. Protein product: CASSQVGVRYNEQFF.

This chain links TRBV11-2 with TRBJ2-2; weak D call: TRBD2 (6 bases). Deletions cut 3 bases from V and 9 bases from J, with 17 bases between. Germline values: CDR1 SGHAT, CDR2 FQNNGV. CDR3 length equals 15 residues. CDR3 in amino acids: CASSFSSMEGWELFF. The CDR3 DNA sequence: TGTGCCAGCAGCTTTTCGTCCATGGAGGGATGGGAGCTGTTTTTT.

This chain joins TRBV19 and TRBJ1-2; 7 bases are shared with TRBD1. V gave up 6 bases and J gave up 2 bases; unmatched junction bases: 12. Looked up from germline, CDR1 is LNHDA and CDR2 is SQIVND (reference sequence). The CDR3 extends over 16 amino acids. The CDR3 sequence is CASRALWDSRNYGYTF. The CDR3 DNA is TGTGCCAGTAGGGCCTTGTGGGACAGCCGGAACTATGGCTACACCTTC.

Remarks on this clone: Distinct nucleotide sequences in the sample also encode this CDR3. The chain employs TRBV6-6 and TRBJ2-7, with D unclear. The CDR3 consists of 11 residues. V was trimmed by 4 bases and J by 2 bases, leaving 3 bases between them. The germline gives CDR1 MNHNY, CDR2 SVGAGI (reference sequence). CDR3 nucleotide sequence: TGTGCCAGCAGTTCGGCCTACGAGCAGTACTTC. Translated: CASSSAYEQYF.

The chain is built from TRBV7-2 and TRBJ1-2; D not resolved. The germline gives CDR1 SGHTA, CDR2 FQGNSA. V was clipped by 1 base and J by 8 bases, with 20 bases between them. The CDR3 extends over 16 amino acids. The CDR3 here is CASSLGGQPPSGGYTF. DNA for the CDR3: TGTGCCAGCAGCTTAGGAGGGCAACCCCCCTCTGGCGGCTACACCTTC.

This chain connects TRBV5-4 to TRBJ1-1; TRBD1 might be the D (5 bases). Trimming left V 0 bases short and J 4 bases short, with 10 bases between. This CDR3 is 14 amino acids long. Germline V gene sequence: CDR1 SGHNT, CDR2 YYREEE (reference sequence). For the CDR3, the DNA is TGTGCCAGCAGCTTGGCAAAGGGACTCACTGAAGCTTTCTTT. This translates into CASSLAKGLTEAFF.

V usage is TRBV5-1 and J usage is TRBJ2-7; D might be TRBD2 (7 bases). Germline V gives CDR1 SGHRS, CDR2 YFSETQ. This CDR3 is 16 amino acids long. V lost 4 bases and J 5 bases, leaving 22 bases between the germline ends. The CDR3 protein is CASSRGGLHFGDEQYF. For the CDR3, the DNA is TGCGCCAGCAGCAGGGGGGGACTTCACTTCGGTGACGAGCAGTACTTC.

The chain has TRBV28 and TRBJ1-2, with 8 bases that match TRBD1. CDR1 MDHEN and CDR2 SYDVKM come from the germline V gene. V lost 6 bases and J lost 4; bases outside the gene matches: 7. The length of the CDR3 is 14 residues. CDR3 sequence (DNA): TGTGCCAGCAGACCGGGACAGGTTCCCTATGGCTACACCTTC. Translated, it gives CASRPGQVPYGYTF.

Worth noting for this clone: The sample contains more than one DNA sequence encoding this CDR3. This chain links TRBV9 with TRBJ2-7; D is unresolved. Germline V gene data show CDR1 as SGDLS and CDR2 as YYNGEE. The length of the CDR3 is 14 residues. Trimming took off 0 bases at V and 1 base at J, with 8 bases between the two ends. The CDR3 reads CASSVESGSYEQYF. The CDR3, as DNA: TGTGCCAGCAGCGTAGAATCAGGTTCCTACGAGCAGTACTTC.

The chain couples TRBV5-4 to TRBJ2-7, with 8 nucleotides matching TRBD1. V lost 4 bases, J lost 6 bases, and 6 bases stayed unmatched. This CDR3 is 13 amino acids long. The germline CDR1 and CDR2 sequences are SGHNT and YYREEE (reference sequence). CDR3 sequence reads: CASSRDRMGEQYF. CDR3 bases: TGTGCCAGCAGCCGGGACAGGATGGGCGAGCAGTACTTC. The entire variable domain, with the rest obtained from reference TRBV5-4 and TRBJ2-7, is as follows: ETGVTQSPTHLIKTRGQQVTLRCSSQSGHNTVSWYQQALGQGPQFIFQYYREEENGRGNFPPRFSGLQFPNYSSELNVNALELDDSALYLCASSRDRMGEQYFGPGTRLTVT.

The CDR3 here is CASSMMRPPGLIRYTF. The CDR3 bases are TGTGCCAGTAGTATGATGCGGCCCCCCGGATTAATTCGCTACACCTTC. This chain uses TRBV19 with TRBJ1-2; D gene unclear. This CDR3 is 16 amino acids long. V gave up 3 bases and J gave up 9 bases, with 23 bases separating them. Germline lookup yields CDR1 LNHDA and CDR2 SQIVND (reference sequence).

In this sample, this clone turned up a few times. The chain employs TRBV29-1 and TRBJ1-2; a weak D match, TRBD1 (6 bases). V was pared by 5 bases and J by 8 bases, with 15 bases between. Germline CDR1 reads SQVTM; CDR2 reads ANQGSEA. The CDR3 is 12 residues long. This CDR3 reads CSVQVTGTGYTF. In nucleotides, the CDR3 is TGCAGCGTTCAGGTCACAGGGACCGGCTACACCTTC.

CDR3 nucleotide sequence: TGCGCCAGCAGCCAAGAGGGGGACAGGGGGTCCTACGAGCAGTACTTC. It yields the protein CASSQEGDRGSYEQYF. V gene TRBV4-1 combines with J gene TRBJ2-7; 11 bases agree with TRBD1. V was pared by 0 bases and J by 1 base, with 2 bases of the junction left unmatched. There are 16 residues in the CDR3. Germline CDR1 and CDR2: MGHRA and YSYEKL.

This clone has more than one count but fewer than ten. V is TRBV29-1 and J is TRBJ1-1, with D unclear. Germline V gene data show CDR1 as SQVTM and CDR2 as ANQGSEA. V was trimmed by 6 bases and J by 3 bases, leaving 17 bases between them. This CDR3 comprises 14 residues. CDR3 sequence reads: CSVALRVADTEAFF. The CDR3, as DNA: TGCAGCGTAGCCCTGAGGGTGGCAGACACTGAAGCTTTCTTT.

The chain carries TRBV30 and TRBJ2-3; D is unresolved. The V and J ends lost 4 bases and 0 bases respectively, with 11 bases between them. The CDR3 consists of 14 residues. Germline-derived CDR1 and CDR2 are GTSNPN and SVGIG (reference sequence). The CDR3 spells CAWKKGPSTDTQYF. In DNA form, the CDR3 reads TGTGCCTGGAAAAAGGGCCCTAGCACAGATACGCAGTATTTT.

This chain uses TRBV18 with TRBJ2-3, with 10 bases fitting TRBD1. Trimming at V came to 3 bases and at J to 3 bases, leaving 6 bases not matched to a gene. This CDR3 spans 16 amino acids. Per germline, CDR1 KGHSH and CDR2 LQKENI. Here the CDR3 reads CASSPLGQGVTDTQYF. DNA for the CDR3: TGTGCCAGCTCACCTTTAGGACAGGGGGTAACAGATACGCAGTATTTT.

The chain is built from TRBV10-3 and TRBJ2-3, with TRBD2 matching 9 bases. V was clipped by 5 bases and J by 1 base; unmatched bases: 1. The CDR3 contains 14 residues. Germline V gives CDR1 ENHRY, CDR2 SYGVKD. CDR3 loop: CAISRLAGTDTQYF. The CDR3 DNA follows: TGTGCCATCAGTCGACTAGCGGGCACAGATACGCAGTATTTT.

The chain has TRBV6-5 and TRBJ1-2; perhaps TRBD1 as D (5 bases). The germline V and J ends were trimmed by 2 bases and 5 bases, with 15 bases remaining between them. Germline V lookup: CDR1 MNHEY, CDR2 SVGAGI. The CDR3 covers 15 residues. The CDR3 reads CASSYLGRAIYGYTF. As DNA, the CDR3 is TGTGCCAGCAGTTACCTGGGACGGGCCATTTATGGCTACACCTTC.

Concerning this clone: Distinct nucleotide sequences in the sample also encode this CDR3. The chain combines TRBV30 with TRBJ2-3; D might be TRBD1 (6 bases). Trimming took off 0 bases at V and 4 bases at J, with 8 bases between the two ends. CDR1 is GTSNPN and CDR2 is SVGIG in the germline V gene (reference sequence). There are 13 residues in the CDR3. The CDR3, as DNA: TGTGCCTGGAGTGTAAAGGGGGCAGATACGCAGTATTTT. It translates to CAWSVKGADTQYF. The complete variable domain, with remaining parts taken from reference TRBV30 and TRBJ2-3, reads SQTIHQWPATLVQPVGSPLSLECTVEGTSNPNLYWYRQAAGRGLQLLFYSVGIGQISSEVPQNLSASRPQDRQFILSSKKLLLSDSGFYLCAWSVKGADTQYFGPGTRLTVL.

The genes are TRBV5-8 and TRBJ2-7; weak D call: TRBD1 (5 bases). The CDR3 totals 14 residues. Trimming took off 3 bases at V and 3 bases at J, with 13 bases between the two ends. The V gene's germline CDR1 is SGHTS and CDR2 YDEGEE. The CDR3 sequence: CASSSSDTFYEQYF. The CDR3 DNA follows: TGTGCCAGCAGCTCGTCGGACACCTTCTACGAGCAGTACTTC.

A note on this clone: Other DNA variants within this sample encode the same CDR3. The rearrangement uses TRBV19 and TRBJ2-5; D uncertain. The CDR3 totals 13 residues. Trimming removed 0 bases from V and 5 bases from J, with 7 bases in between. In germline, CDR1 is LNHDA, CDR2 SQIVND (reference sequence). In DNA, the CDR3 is TGTGCCAGTAGTATAGAAGGGTTGGAGACCCAGTACTTC. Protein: CASSIEGLETQYF.